This entry features one TCR beta chain sequence. Its specificity is not known. CDR1 is SGHVS, CDR2 FNYEAQ, per germline. The CDR3 is 13 residues long. Trimming took off 5 bases at V and 2 bases at J, with 9 bases between the two ends. TCRdb called the 5' RACE reads again in MiXCR, with one record for every CDR3 protein. The table records 120,000 or so distinct CDR3 sequences, about 8.8% of them present only once. This record comes from a study of T cells after yellow fever vaccination. Study results and caveats: Secondary responses were weaker yet peaked faster, day 5 versus 15. The study re-detected most primary-vaccination clones after the booster (about 95% CD4, roughly 85% CD8).

This chain joins TRBV7-6 and TRBJ2-5; D is possibly TRBD1 (5 bases). The receptor was derived from a man aged 18 to 30 who received the YFV17D yellow fever vaccine. Specimen: CD8+ T cells sorted from PBMCs, collected on the day of the yellow fever booster vaccination. CDR3 amino acids: CASSQGVQETQYF. As DNA, the CDR3 is TGTGCCAGCAGCCAAGGGGTACAAGAGACCCAGTACTTC.